One and the same sample provided the 10 T cell receptor beta chains below, sequenced in a study of blood T cells in healthy people across ages. For the second PCR, which ran for 7 to 11 cycles, a sample-barcoded 5' primer and a J-beta primer mix were used. Each CDR3 protein is one row after TCRdb ran MiXCR on the 5' RACE reads. This sample has around 1,000,000 distinct CDR3 sequences; under 30% occur once, and the top ten carry 0.65% to 0.95%. The data were also submitted as part of a second study, on T cells of mothers and their children.

Sequenced material: blood. Receptors originate from a girl aged 2-10 years in good health.

This clonotype was observed a handful of times. The chain links TRBV10-2 to TRBJ2-1, with TRBD2 matching over 10 bases. Germline CDR1 and CDR2: WSHSY and SAAADI. This CDR3 comprises 15 residues. The J segment lost 6 bases and the V segment lost 3 bases, leaving 5 bases of the junction unmatched. Here the CDR3 DNA reads TGCGCCAGCAGTGACCTAGCGGGAGTACTCAATGAGCAGTTCTTC. Protein: CASSDLAGVLNEQFF.

This sequence joins TRBV9 and TRBJ1-4, with TRBD1 identical over 7 bases. This CDR3 comprises 14 residues. J lost 8 bases, V lost 4 bases, and 8 bases had no gene match. The germline V gene has CDR1 SGDLS and CDR2 YYNGEE. The DNA of the CDR3 is TGTGCCAGCAGCCAAACAGGGGTTGGGGAAAAACTGTTTTTT. Encoded protein: CASSQTGVGEKLFF.

V usage is TRBV20-1 and J usage is TRBJ2-5; 9 nucleotides agree with TRBD1. The germline V gene has CDR1 DFQATT and CDR2 SNEGSKA (reference sequence). The CDR3 length is 13 residues. The ends lost 4 bases at V and 2 bases at J; junction bases unmatched: 2. CDR3 sequence reads: CSAMTGGQETQYF. Written as DNA, the CDR3 is TGCAGTGCTATGACAGGGGGGCAAGAGACCCAGTACTTC.

J is TRBJ2-5 and V is TRBV29-1, with a possible D match to TRBD2 (5 bases). The CDR3 extends over 13 amino acids. Germline-derived CDR1 and CDR2 are SQVTM and ANQGSEA. V lost 2 bases and J lost 11, with 18 bases in between. Here the CDR3 reads CSVESREGVIQYF. The CDR3 coding sequence is TGCAGCGTTGAATCCAGAGAGGGAGTCATACAGTACTTC.

The chain is built from TRBV7-3 and TRBJ2-1; 8 bases line up with TRBD1. The CDR3 is 14 residues long. V lost 6 bases, J lost 5 bases, and 6 bases stayed unmatched. CDR1 and CDR2 (germline): SGHTA, FQGTGA. CDR3 sequence reads: CASREGTGDNEQFF. In DNA, the CDR3 is TGTGCCAGCAGAGAAGGGACAGGCGACAATGAGCAGTTCTTC.

The CDR3 protein is CASSLGRGGLEDTQYF. CDR3 nucleotide sequence: TGTGCCAGCAGCTTAGGGCGTGGGGGTTTAGAGGATACGCAGTATTTT. V gene TRBV11-2 combines with J gene TRBJ2-3; either TRBD1 or TRBD2 may fit D (5 bases each). The length of the CDR3 is 16 residues. CDR1 is SGHAT and CDR2 is FQNNGV in the germline V gene. V dropped 1 base and J dropped 6 bases, with 17 bases sitting between them.

The rearrangement uses TRBV2 and TRBJ2-2; the match to TRBD2 covers 9 bases. The CDR3 consists of 15 residues. The ends lost 7 bases at V and 1 base at J; junction bases unmatched: 4. CDR1 is SNHLY, CDR2 FYNNEI, per germline. Written as DNA, the CDR3 is TGTGCCAGCATGAAGACTAGCGGGAACACCGGGGAGCTGTTTTTT. The encoded protein is CASMKTSGNTGELFF.

This clonotype showed up just a few times. The chain links TRBV6-1 to TRBJ2-5; 13 bases align to TRBD2. The J call may not be correct, given that the DNA end is closer to TRBJ2-7. This CDR3 comprises 17 residues. CDR1 is MNHNS and CDR2 is SASEGT in the germline V gene. For the CDR3, the DNA is TGTGCCAGCAGCGACTACGGACTAGCGGGAGATTGGAGCGAGCAGTACTTC. It codes for CASSDYGLAGDWSEQYF.

This chain uses TRBV20-1 with TRBJ2-3; D unresolved. The V end was cut by 6 bases, the J end by 0 bases, with 7 bases between. Germline V lookup: CDR1 DFQATT, CDR2 SNEGSKA (reference sequence). The CDR3 runs to 12 residues. The CDR3 reads CSATSSTDTQYF. The CDR3 DNA follows: TGCAGTGCAACGAGTAGCACAGATACGCAGTATTTT.

There are a few counts of this clonotype. The V gene is TRBV12-3 or TRBV12-4, the J gene TRBJ2-5, with D perhaps matching TRBD2 (5 bases). This CDR3 comprises 15 residues. Trimming took 6 bases from V and 5 from J, leaving 19 bases between them. The CDR3 DNA reads as TGTGCCAGCAGCAACTTGGTAGAGAGGGAGGAGACCCAGTACTTC. Residues: CASSNLVEREETQYF.